The TCR beta chain described here comes from a study of glioma-infiltrating T cells. TCR alpha and beta CDR3 regions were amplified from RNA using iRepertoire nested multiplex PCR. Input was roughly 85-450 ng of tissue mRNA or PBMC total RNA. TCRdb used MiXCR to reprocess the multiplex PCR reads, holding one entry per CDR3 protein. This repertoire shows approximately 120,000 distinct CDR3 sequences, about 25% found once; its top ten account for 35%. This clonotype was seen at least ten times. CDR1 is MNHNS and CDR2 is SASEGT in the germline V gene. The CDR3 extends over 12 amino acids. The V end lost 6 bases, the J end lost 7 bases, and 7 bases lay between the germline ends.

The source of this sequence is a human donor with low-grade glioma or glioblastoma, undergoing nonglioma brain surgery, or in good health (not recorded which). The chain employs TRBV6-1 and TRBJ1-6; the D is unclear. Material: glioma tissue, nonneoplastic brain tissue, or PBMCs (not recorded which). The CDR3 region is CASRVSNSPLHF. In DNA form, the CDR3 reads TGTGCCAGCAGAGTCAGCAATTCACCCCTCCACTTT.